Below, one TCR beta chain is given with its context. The sample comes from a study of CD8+CD57+ T cells in acquired aplastic anemia. Genomic DNA was employed as the template in profiling TCR beta VDJ and CDR3. MiXCR, applied by TCRdb to the reads, yields one record per CDR3 protein. Here the sample spans a few hundred thousand distinct CDR3 sequences, around 60% being singletons. V dropped 4 bases and J dropped 6 bases, with 10 bases sitting between them. The length of the CDR3 is 12 residues. The germline CDR1 and CDR2 sequences are SQVTM and ANQGSEA. V usage is TRBV29-1 and J usage is TRBJ2-1; perhaps TRBD2 as D (6 bases). The receptor comes from a human donor in good health. Sequencing was performed on sorted CD4+, CD8+, or CD8+CD57+ T cells (not recorded which) from PBMCs. The CDR3, as DNA: TGCAGCGTTGGGGGGGAGGCCAATGAGCAGTTCTTC. This encodes CSVGGEANEQFF.